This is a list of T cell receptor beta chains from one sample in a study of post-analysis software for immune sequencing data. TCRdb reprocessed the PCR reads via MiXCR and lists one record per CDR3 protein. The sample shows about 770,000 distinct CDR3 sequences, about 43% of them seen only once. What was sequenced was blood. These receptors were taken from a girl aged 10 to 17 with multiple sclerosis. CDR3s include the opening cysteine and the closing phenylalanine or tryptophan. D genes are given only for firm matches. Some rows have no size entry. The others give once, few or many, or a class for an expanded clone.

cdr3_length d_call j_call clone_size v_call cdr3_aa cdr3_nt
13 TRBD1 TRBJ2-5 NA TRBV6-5 CASSFGTGIAQYF TGTGCCAGCAGTTTTGGGACAGGCATAGCCCAGTACTTC
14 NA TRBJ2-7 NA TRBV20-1 CSARDPGLRNEQYF TGCAGTGCTAGAGACCCCGGGCTGCGAAACGAGCAGTACTTC
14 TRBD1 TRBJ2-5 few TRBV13 CASSWTGAQETQYF TGTGCCAGCAGCTGGACAGGGGCCCAAGAGACCCAGTACTTC
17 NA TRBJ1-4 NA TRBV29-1 CSVELAGRIDTNEKLFF TGCAGCGTTGAATTGGCAGGGCGGATTGATACTAATGAAAAACTGTTTTTT
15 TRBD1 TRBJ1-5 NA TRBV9 CASSEGQASNQPQHF TGTGCCAGCAGTGAGGGACAGGCTAGCAATCAGCCCCAGCATTTT
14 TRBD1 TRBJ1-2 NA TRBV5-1 CASGLLDRGSGYTF TGCGCCAGCGGTCTACTCGACAGGGGAAGTGGCTACACCTTC
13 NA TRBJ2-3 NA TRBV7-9 CASSENSGYTQYF TGTGCCAGCAGCGAAAACAGCGGCTATACGCAGTATTTT
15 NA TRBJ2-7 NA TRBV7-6 CASSLGEGSGYEQYF TGTGCCAGCAGCTTAGGCGAGGGGTCGGGATACGAGCAGTACTTC
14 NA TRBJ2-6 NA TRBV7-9 CASSLVGGANVLTF TGTGCCAGCAGCTTAGTGGGAGGGGCCAACGTCCTGACTTTC
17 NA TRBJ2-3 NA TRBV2 CASSPARAARRGDTQYF TGTGCCAGCAGCCCTGCGCGGGCAGCGCGCCGGGGAGATACGCAGTATTTT
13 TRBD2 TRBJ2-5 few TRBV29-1 CSVSSGGVRIEYF TGCAGCGTCAGTAGTGGGGGGGTGAGAATTGAGTACTTC
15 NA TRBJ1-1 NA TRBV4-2 CASSQASRDGTEAFF TGTGCCAGCAGCCAAGCCTCCCGGGATGGAACTGAAGCTTTCTTT
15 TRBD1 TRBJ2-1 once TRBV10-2 CASRPGQGAYNEQFF TGCGCCAGCAGGCCGGGACAGGGGGCGTACAATGAGCAGTTCTTC
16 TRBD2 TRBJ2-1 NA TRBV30 CAWSVLLAGGQGEQFF TGTGCCTGGAGTGTACTGCTAGCGGGAGGGCAGGGGGAGCAGTTCTTC
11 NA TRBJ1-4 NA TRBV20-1 CIASDGEKLFF TGCATCGCCAGTGACGGGGAAAAACTGTTTTTT
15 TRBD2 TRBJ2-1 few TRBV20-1 CSARDTSGKHNEQFF TGCAGTGCTAGGGACACTAGCGGGAAGCACAATGAGCAGTTCTTC
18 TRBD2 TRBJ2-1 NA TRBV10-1 CASSEGLAGLPGYNEQFF TGCGCCAGCAGTGAGGGACTAGCGGGTTTGCCTGGATACAATGAGCAGTTCTTC
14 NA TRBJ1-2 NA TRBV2 CASSEGSTNYGYTF TGTGCCAGCAGTGAAGGCAGTACTAACTATGGCTACACCTTC
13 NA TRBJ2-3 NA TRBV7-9 CASYRPSPDTQYF TGTGCCAGTTACCGACCCTCCCCAGATACGCAGTATTTT
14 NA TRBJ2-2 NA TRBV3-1 CASSQAGTNRELFF TGTGCCAGCAGCCAAGCCGGGACCAATAGGGAGCTGTTTTTT
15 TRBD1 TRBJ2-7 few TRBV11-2 CASRKGGAGSYEQYF TGTGCCAGCAGAAAAGGGGGCGCGGGCTCCTACGAGCAGTACTTC
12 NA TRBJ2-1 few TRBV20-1 CSASQFSTEQFF TGCAGTGCTAGTCAGTTTTCTACCGAGCAGTTCTTC
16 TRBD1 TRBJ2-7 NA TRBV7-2 CASSSRDRISSYEQYF TGTGCCAGCAGCTCCCGGGACAGGATCAGCTCCTACGAGCAGTACTTC
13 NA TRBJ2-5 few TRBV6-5 CASSYARVETQYF TGTGCCAGCAGTTACGCCAGGGTAGAGACCCAGTACTTC
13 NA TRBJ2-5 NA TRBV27 CASSRHSQETQYF TGTGCCAGCAGTCGACACAGTCAAGAGACCCAGTACTTC
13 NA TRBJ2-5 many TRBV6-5 CASSYEPQETQYF TGTGCCAGCAGTTACGAACCTCAAGAGACCCAGTACTTC
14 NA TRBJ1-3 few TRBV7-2 CASSLELSGNTIYF TGTGCCAGCAGCTTAGAACTGAGTGGAAACACCATATATTTT
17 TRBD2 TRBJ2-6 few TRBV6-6 CASSSRLAGSGANVLTF TGTGCCAGCAGTTCCAGACTAGCGGGGTCTGGGGCCAACGTCCTGACTTTC
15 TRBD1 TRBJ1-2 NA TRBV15 CATSRDVTGDYGYIF TGTGCCACCAGCAGAGATGTAACAGGGGACTATGGCTACATCTTC
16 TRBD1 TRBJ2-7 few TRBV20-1 CSARDGGTGDNYEQYF TGCAGTGCTAGAGATGGGGGGACAGGGGACAACTACGAGCAGTACTTC
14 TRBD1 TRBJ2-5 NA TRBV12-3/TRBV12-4 CASSLGQGDETQYF TGTGCCAGCAGCCTGGGACAGGGAGACGAGACCCAGTACTTC
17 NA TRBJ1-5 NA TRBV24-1 CATSDLFSICSNQPQHF TGTGCCACCAGTGATTTGTTTTCCATATGCAGCAATCAGCCCCAGCATTTT
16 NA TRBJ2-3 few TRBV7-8 CASSLASGQPGDTQYF TGTGCCAGCAGCTTAGCGAGTGGACAGCCCGGAGATACGCAGTATTTT
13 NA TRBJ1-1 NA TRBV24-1 CATRGDLNTEAFF TGTGCCACGCGAGGGGATTTGAACACTGAAGCTTTCTTT
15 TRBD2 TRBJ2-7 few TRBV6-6 CASSPGTSGRSEQYF TGTGCCAGCAGCCCCGGGACTAGCGGGAGAAGCGAGCAGTACTTC
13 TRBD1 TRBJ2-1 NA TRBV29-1 CSVRQGVIETQFF TGCAGCGTACGTCAGGGGGTTATAGAGACCCAGTTCTTC
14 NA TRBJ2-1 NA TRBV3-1 CASSQGPRRNEQFF TGTGCCAGCAGCCAAGGCCCCCGGCGCAATGAGCAGTTCTTC
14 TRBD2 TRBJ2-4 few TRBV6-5 CASSYSGGKNIQYF TGTGCCAGCAGTTACTCGGGAGGGAAAAACATTCAGTACTTC
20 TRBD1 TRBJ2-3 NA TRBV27 CASSLRPGGVGFAGTDTQYF TGTGCCAGCAGTTTACGGCCAGGGGGAGTTGGATTTGCTGGCACAGATACGCAGTATTTT
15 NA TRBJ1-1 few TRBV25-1 CASSELESLNTEAFF TGTGCTAGCAGTGAATTGGAGTCTCTGAACACTGAAGCTTTCTTT
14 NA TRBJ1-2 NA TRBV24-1 CATSDPGTIYGYTF TGTGCCACCAGTGACCCCGGGACAATCTATGGCTACACCTTC
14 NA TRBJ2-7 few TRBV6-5 CASSYGLGRYEQYF TGTGCCAGCAGTTACGGGCTAGGACGATACGAGCAGTACTTC
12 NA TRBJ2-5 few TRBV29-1 CSVDYSQETQYF TGCAGCGTTGATTATTCCCAAGAGACCCAGTACTTC
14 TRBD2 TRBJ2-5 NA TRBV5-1 CASSVDPGLGTQYF TGCGCCAGCAGCGTGGATCCGGGACTAGGGACCCAGTACTTC
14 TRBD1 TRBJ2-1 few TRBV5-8 CATNDRGRIHEQFF TGTGCCACCAACGACAGGGGGAGAATCCATGAGCAGTTCTTC
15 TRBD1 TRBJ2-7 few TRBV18 CASSPRQGGAYEQYF TGTGCCAGCTCACCGCGACAGGGTGGCGCCTACGAGCAGTACTTC
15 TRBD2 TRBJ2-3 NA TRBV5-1 CASVSGRRDGDTQYF TGCGCCAGTGTTAGCGGGAGGCGGGACGGAGATACGCAGTATTTT
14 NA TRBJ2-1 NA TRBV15 CATSGGDSCNEQFF TGTGCCACCAGCGGGGGGGACAGCTGCAATGAGCAGTTCTTC
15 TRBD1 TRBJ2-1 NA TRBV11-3 CASSPRGQGRDEQFF TGTGCCAGCAGCCCACGGGGACAGGGGCGGGATGAGCAGTTCTTC
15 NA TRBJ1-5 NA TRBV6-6 CASSYGTNGNQPQHF TGTGCCAGCAGTTACGGGACAAACGGCAATCAGCCCCAGCATTTT
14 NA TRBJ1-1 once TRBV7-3 CASSISGMNTEAFF TGTGCCAGCAGCATCTCAGGGATGAACACTGAAGCTTTCTTT
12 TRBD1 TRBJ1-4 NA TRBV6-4 CASKMDRGRLFF TGTGCCAGCAAGATGGACAGGGGGCGACTGTTTTTT
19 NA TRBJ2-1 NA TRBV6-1 CASSLAVGGLDGLYNEQFF TGTGCCAGCAGCCTCGCTGTAGGAGGCCTTGATGGGCTCTACAATGAGCAGTTCTTC
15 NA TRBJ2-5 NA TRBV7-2 CASSPRGGTQETQYF TGTGCCAGCAGCCCGCGAGGCGGGACGCAAGAGACCCAGTACTTC
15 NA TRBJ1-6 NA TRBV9 CASSAQSYRDSPLHF TGTGCCAGCAGCGCTCAATCCTACAGGGATTCACCCCTCCACTTT
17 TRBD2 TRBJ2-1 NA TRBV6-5 CASSYSSSGSSYNEQFF TGTGCCAGCAGTTACTCTAGTAGCGGGAGCTCCTACAATGAGCAGTTCTTC
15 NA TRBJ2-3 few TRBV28 CASSLFGQVTDTQYF TGTGCCAGCAGTTTATTCGGGCAGGTTACAGATACGCAGTATTTT